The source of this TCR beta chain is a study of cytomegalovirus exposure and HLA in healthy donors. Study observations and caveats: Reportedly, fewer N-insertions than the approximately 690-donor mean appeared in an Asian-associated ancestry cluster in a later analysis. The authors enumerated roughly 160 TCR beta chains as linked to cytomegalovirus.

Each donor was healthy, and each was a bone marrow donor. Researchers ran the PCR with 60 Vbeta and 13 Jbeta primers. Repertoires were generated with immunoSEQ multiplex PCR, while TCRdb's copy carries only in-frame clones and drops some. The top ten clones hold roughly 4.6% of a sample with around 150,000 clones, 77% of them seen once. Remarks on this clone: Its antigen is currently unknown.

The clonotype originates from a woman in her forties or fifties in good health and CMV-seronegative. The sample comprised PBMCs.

The CDR3 protein is CASSPDSNTEAFF. The CDR3 nucleotides read TGTGCCAGCAGTCCGGACTCGAACACTGAAGCTTTCTTT. The chain joins TRBV2 to TRBJ1-1; D is undetermined. Between the trimmed V and J ends, which lost 5 bases and 1 base, there was a span of 8 bases. From germline, CDR1 is SNHLY and CDR2 FYNNEI. The CDR3 is made up of 13 amino acids.